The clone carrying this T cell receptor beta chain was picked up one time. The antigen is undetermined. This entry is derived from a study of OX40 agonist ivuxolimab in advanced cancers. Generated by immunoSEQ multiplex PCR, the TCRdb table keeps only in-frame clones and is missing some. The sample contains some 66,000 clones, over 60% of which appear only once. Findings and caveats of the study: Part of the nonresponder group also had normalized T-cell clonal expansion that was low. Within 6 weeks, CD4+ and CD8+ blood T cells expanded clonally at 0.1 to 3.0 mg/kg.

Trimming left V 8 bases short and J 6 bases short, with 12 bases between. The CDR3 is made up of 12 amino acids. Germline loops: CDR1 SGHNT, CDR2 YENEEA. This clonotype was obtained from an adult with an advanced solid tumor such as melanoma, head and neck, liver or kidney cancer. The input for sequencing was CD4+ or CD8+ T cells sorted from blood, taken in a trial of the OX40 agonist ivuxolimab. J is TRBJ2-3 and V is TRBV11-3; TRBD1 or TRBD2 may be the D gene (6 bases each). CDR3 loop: CASERGGDTQYF. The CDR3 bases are TGTGCCAGCGAGCGAGGGGGGGATACGCAGTATTTT.